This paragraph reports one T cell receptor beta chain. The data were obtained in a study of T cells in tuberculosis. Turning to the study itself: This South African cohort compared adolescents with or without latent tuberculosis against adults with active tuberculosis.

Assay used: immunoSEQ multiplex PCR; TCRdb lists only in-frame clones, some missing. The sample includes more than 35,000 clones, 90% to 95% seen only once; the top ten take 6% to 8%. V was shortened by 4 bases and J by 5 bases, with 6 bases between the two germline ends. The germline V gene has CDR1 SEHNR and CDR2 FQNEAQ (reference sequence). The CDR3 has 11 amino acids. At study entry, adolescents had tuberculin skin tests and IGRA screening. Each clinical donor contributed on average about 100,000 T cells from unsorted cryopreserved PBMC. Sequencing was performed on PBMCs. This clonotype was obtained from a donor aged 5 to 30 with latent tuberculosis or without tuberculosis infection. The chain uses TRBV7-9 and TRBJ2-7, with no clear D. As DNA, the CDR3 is TGTGCCAGCAGCTCCAGTAACGAGCAGTACTTC. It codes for CASSSSNEQYF.